This TCR beta chain appears in the sequencing data of a study of shared clonotypes between healthy human individuals. Overall study: Per donor, CD8 memory used one plate, CD8 naive used two, CD4 memory used three and CD4 naive used three.

Trimming pared 4 bases from V and 3 bases from J, leaving 7 bases between. This CDR3 has 12 amino acids. CDR1 and CDR2 (germline): MNHNS, SASEGT. TCRdb's copy holds only in-frame clones and misses some; the assay was immunoSEQ multiplex PCR. The sample lists over 1.4 million clones, approximately 96% seen once, with approximately 1.1% in the top ten. The sequenced material came from naive CD4+ T cells sorted from blood. Subset in this sample: CD45RA+ positively selected. The receptor was derived from a man aged 25 to 40 in good health. The rearrangement links TRBV6-1 to TRBJ2-7; the D is unclear. CDR3 loop: CASSVNGYEQYF. The CDR3, as DNA: TGTGCCAGCAGTGTAAACGGCTACGAGCAGTACTTC.